This is a list of T cell receptor beta chains from one sample in a study of early T cells in non-severe SARS-CoV-2 infection. Each CDR3 protein gets one entry after TCRdb re-called the 5' RACE reads with MiXCR. In the table there are roughly 52,000 distinct CDR3 sequences, 6.5% of which are singletons. The source was whole blood, collected at baseline. Receptor source: an adult who was a healthcare worker with PCR-confirmed SARS-CoV-2 infection or an uninfected control (not recorded which). CDR3s include the opening cysteine and the closing phenylalanine or tryptophan. The D gene is left open where the match is weak. For some rows the clone size is stated as once, few or many, or as a class when expanded; others skip it.

cdr3_length,clone_size,j_call,d_call,v_call,cdr3_aa,cdr3_nt
14,many,TRBJ1-2,NA,TRBV28,CASSYGQSYYGYTF,TGTGCCAGCAGTTACGGACAGAGCTACTATGGCTACACCTTC
14,few,TRBJ2-1,NA,TRBV10-2,CASTGTTPYNEQFF,TGCGCCAGCACCGGGACAACTCCCTACAATGAGCAGTTCTTC
17,few,TRBJ2-1,TRBD2,TRBV12-3/TRBV12-4,CASSLGTSPSSYNEQFF,TGTGCCAGCAGTTTAGGGACTAGCCCTAGCTCCTACAATGAGCAGTTCTTC
14,NA,TRBJ1-1,NA,TRBV5-6,CASSFNSLNTEAFF,TGTGCCAGCAGCTTTAACAGCCTGAACACTGAAGCTTTCTTT
15,many,TRBJ1-1,NA,TRBV7-3,CASSSVGGDNTEAFF,TGTGCCAGCAGCTCCGTGGGAGGGGATAACACTGAAGCTTTCTTT
16,few,TRBJ2-5,NA,TRBV6-5,CASSYPRTGGIETQYF,TGTGCCAGCAGTTACCCTCGGACAGGAGGGATAGAGACCCAGTACTTC
12,medium-sized,TRBJ1-2,NA,TRBV28,CASSLENYGYTF,TGTGCCAGCAGTTTGGAAAACTATGGCTACACCTTC
13,many,TRBJ2-1,TRBD2,TRBV30,CALSGVTYNEQFF,TGTGCCTTGAGCGGGGTAACCTACAATGAGCAGTTCTTC
13,NA,TRBJ1-1,NA,TRBV28,CASSLFGARKAFF,TGTGCCAGCAGTTTATTCGGGGCGCGAAAAGCTTTCTTT
14,NA,TRBJ1-1,NA,TRBV7-2,CASSPGRMNTEAFF,TGTGCCAGCAGCCCCGGACGTATGAACACTGAAGCTTTCTTT
12,few,TRBJ2-1,NA,TRBV20-1,CSARSGNNEQFF,TGCAGTGCTAGAAGTGGGAACAATGAGCAGTTCTTC
13,NA,TRBJ2-1,NA,TRBV5-6,CASSLESVRYEFF,TGTGCCAGCAGCTTGGAGAGCGTCCGGTATGAGTTCTTC
12,many,TRBJ2-2,NA,TRBV11-2,CASSRGSGELFF,TGTGCCAGCAGCCGGGGTTCCGGGGAGCTGTTTTTT
17,once,TRBJ1-5,NA,TRBV4-3,CASSQHRSGNWDKPQHF,TGCGCCAGCAGCCAACATCGAAGCGGTAACTGGGATAAGCCCCAGCATTTT
15,many,TRBJ1-5,NA,TRBV27,CASSLSWGSNQPQHF,TGTGCCAGCAGTTTATCATGGGGTAGCAATCAGCCCCAGCATTTT
14,many,TRBJ2-7,TRBD1,TRBV29-1,CSPPRTGDSYEQYF,TGCAGCCCCCCAAGGACAGGGGACTCCTACGAGCAGTACTTC
12,many,TRBJ2-5,NA,TRBV29-1,CSVVTSSETQYF,TGCAGCGTTGTAACTAGCTCAGAGACCCAGTACTTC
15,many,TRBJ1-2,NA,TRBV13,CASSFRGGAGFGYTF,TGTGCCAGCAGCTTCCGTGGGGGAGCTGGATTTGGCTACACCTTC
13,many,TRBJ1-2,TRBD1,TRBV27,CASWDRIHYGYTF,TGTGCCAGCTGGGACAGGATACACTATGGCTACACCTTC
13,many,TRBJ1-2,NA,TRBV29-1,CSVGYGGGGGYTF,TGCAGCGTTGGGTATGGTGGAGGAGGTGGCTACACCTTC
15,few,TRBJ1-4,NA,TRBV2,CASSHDPSANEKLFF,TGTGCCAGCAGTCACGACCCGAGCGCTAATGAAAAACTGTTTTTT
18,NA,TRBJ2-3,NA,TRBV6-6,CASSYPTSRGQGTDTQYF,TGTGCCAGCAGTTACCCAACCTCCAGAGGGCAAGGCACAGATACGCAGTATTTT
13,NA,TRBJ2-3,NA,TRBV5-1,CASSTQGLDTQYF,TGCGCCAGCAGCACTCAGGGGTTAGATACGCAGTATTTT
15,few,TRBJ2-3,TRBD2,TRBV15,CATSRGRGGTDTQYF,TGTGCCACCAGCAGAGGACGGGGGGGCACAGATACGCAGTATTTT
16,many,TRBJ2-7,NA,TRBV7-2,CASSVGWGPLTYEQYF,TGTGCCAGCAGCGTTGGGTGGGGCCCCCTCACCTACGAGCAGTACTTC
11,few,TRBJ1-1,NA,TRBV6-2/TRBV6-3,CASRFPGEAFF,TGTGCCAGCAGGTTCCCGGGGGAAGCTTTCTTT
15,many,TRBJ2-3,TRBD2,TRBV7-8,CASSPKRGWADTQYF,TGTGCCAGCAGCCCCAAGCGGGGGTGGGCAGATACGCAGTATTTT
13,NA,TRBJ2-1,NA,TRBV7-8,CASSLTAYNEQFF,TGTGCCAGCAGCCTGACAGCTTACAATGAGCAGTTCTTC
15,few,TRBJ2-3,TRBD2,TRBV19,CASSFSGGGADTQYF,TGTGCCAGTAGTTTCAGCGGGGGGGGCGCAGATACGCAGTATTTT